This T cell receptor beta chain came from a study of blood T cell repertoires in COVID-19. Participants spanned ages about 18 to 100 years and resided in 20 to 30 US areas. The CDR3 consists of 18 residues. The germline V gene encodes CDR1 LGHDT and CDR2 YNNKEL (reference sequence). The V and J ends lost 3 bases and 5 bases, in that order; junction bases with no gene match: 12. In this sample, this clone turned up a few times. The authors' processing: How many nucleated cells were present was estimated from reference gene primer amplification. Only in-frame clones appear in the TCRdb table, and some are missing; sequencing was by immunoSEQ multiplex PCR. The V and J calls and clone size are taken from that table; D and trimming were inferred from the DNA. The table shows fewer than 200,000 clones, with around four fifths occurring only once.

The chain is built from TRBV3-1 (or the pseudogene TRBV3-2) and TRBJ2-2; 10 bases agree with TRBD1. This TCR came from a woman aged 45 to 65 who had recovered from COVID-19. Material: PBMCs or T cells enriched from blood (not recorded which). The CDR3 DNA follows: TGTGCCAGCAGCCACCGGACAGGGGGTAATAGGAAGACCGGGGAGCTGTTTTTT. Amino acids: CASSHRTGGNRKTGELFF.